Presented here are 9 T cell receptor beta chains from one specimen sequenced in a study of OX40 agonist ivuxolimab in advanced cancers. Produced via immunoSEQ multiplex PCR; TCRdb's table is partial and in-frame only. The table records tens of thousands of clones, 75% to 85% of them present only once. This specimen consisted of CD4+ or CD8+ T cells sorted from blood, obtained in a trial of the OX40 agonist ivuxolimab. All receptors derive from an adult with an advanced solid tumor such as melanoma, head and neck, liver or kidney cancer.

CDR3 sequence reads: CASSLGQTEGIQYF. The DNA of the CDR3 is TGTGCCAGCAGCTTAGGCCAGACAGAAGGCATTCAGTACTTC. The J gene is TRBJ2-4, the V gene TRBV7-6; D is possibly TRBD1 (5 bases). This CDR3 region has 14 residues. V was trimmed by 1 base and J by 9 bases, leaving 13 bases between them. Germline CDR1 SGHVS, CDR2 FNYEAQ.

The chain combines TRBV11-1 with TRBJ1-6, with 10 positions matching TRBD1. This CDR3 region has 15 residues. Germline loops: CDR1 SGHAT, CDR2 FQDESV (reference sequence). J was trimmed by 9 bases and V by 0 bases; bases with no gene match: 2. The CDR3 sequence is CASSLARTGGSPLHF. The CDR3 DNA is TGTGCCAGCAGCTTAGCGAGGACAGGGGGTTCACCCCTCCACTTT.

The J gene is TRBJ1-4, the V gene TRBV2, with D possibly being TRBD1 (6 bases). Germline values: CDR1 SNHLY, CDR2 FYNNEI. This CDR3 has 16 amino acids. Trimming removed 7 bases from V and 3 bases from J, with 18 bases in between. The CDR3 DNA follows: TGTGCCAGCACCCCTCGGGGGGCACTCGCTAATGAAAAACTGTTTTTT. Encoded protein: CASTPRGALANEKLFF.

The chain joins TRBV27 to TRBJ2-2; D gene unclear. CDR3 length: 14 amino acids. V lost 3 bases and J lost 8, with 13 bases in between. Germline CDR1 MNHEY, CDR2 SMNVEV (reference sequence). CDR3 amino acids: CASSFVRVSGELFF. CDR3 coding DNA: TGTGCCAGCAGTTTCGTAAGGGTTTCGGGGGAGCTGTTTTTT.

This sequence joins TRBV18 and TRBJ1-4; 8 bases are shared with TRBD1. Germline-derived CDR1 and CDR2 are KGHSH and LQKENI. CDR3 length: 15 residues. J gave up 8 bases and V 5 bases, and 10 bases lay outside the gene matches. CDR3 sequence (DNA): TGTGCCAGCTCAGCCGGACAGGGTATAGTCGAAAAACTGTTTTTT. This gives the protein CASSAGQGIVEKLFF.

The sample holds one count of this clone. This sequence joins TRBV5-1 and TRBJ1-1; D remains ambiguous. The CDR3 runs to 12 residues. Between the trimmed V and J ends, which lost 1 base and 7 bases, there was a span of 8 bases. The germline CDR1 and CDR2 sequences are SGHRS and YFSETQ. This CDR3 reads CASSLQTGEAFF. Here the CDR3 DNA reads TGCGCCAGCAGCTTGCAAACGGGTGAAGCTTTCTTT.

This chain connects TRBV6-6 to TRBJ2-7, with TRBD2 matching over 11 bases. The CDR3 totals 16 residues. CDR1 and CDR2 from the germline V gene are MNHNY and SVGAGI (reference sequence). V gave up 5 bases and J gave up 5 bases; unmatched junction bases: 11. The CDR3 spells CASSQRTSGPSHEQYF. CDR3 nucleotides: TGTGCCAGCAGTCAGCGGACTAGCGGGCCATCCCACGAGCAGTACTTC.

This clone was seen a handful of times. The chain employs TRBV7-7 and TRBJ2-5, with D possibly being TRBD1 or TRBD2 (5 bases each). The ends were cut back, 5 bases at V and 2 bases at J, with 9 bases in the middle. Looked up from germline, CDR1 is SSHAT and CDR2 is FNYEAQ (reference sequence). The CDR3 consists of 13 residues. As DNA, the CDR3 is TGTGCCAGCAGCGGGACCTCTCAAGAGACCCAGTACTTC. This encodes CASSGTSQETQYF.

The V and J genes are TRBV18 and TRBJ1-3; D remains ambiguous. Germline V gives CDR1 KGHSH, CDR2 LQKENI. The ends were cut back, 0 bases at V and 1 base at J, with 7 bases in the middle. CDR3 size: 15 residues. This CDR3 reads CASSPPEGSGNTIYF. CDR3 in DNA: TGTGCCAGCTCACCACCAGAGGGATCTGGAAACACCATATATTTT. The full variable domain, its missing parts supplied by reference TRBV18 and TRBJ1-3, is NAGVMQNPRHLVRRRGQEARLRCSPMKGHSHVYWYRQLPEEGLKFMVYLQKENIIDESGMPKERFSAEFPKEGPSILRIQQVVRGDSAAYFCASSPPEGSGNTIYFGEGSWLTVV.